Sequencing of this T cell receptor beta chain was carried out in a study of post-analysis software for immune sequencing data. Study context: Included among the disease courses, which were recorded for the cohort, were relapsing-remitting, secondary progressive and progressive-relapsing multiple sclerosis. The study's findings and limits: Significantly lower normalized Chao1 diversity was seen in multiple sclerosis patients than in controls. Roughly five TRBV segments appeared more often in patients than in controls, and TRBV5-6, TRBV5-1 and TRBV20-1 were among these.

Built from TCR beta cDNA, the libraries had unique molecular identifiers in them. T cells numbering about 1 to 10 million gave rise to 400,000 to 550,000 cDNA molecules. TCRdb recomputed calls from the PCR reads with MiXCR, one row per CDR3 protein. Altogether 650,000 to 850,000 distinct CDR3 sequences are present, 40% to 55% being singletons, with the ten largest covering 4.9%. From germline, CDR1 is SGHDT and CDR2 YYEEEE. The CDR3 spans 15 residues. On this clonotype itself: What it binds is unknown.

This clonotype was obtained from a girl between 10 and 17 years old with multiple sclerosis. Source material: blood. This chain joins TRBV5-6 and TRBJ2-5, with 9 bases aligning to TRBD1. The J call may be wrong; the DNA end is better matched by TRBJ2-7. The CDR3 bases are TGTGCCAGCAGCCCGGACAGGGGACCCGCGTTCGAGCAGTACTTC. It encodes CASSPDRGPAFEQYF.